These 27 T cell receptor beta chains were sequenced from one sample in a study of cytomegalovirus exposure and HLA in healthy donors. The PCR employed 60 Vbeta primers together with 13 Jbeta primers. Libraries were prepared by immunoSEQ multiplex PCR; TCRdb keeps only in-frame clonotypes and omits some of them. This repertoire shows 200,000 to 250,000 clones, approximately 82% found once; its top ten account for 0.63%. The specimen sequenced was PBMCs. The receptors here all came from a man between 18 and 29 years old in good health and CMV-seronegative.

The rearrangement uses TRBV19 and TRBJ2-7, with 11 bases that match TRBD2. This CDR3 is 14 amino acids long. The germline V gene encodes CDR1 LNHDA and CDR2 SQIVND (reference sequence). Losses at the gene ends were 6 bases for V and 3 bases for J; bases not matched to a gene: 4. The CDR3 sequence is CASSPTSGNYEQYF. CDR3 nucleotides: TGTGCCAGTAGCCCGACTAGCGGGAACTACGAGCAGTACTTC.

The chain combines TRBV18 with TRBJ2-1; 11 bases align to TRBD2. Germline V gene sequence: CDR1 KGHSH, CDR2 LQKENI. The CDR3 loop spans 17 amino acids. V was pared by 0 bases and J by 3 bases, with 4 bases of the junction left unmatched. The CDR3 DNA reads TGTGCCAGCTCACCACCCCTCGGGACTAGCGGCTACAATGAGCAGTTCTTC. Its protein is CASSPPLGTSGYNEQFF. The full variable domain, in which reference TRBV18 and TRBJ2-1 provide the parts outside the CDR3, is NAGVMQNPRHLVRRRGQEARLRCSPMKGHSHVYWYRQLPEEGLKFMVYLQKENIIDESGMPKERFSAEFPKEGPSILRIQQVVRGDSAAYFCASSPPLGTSGYNEQFFGPGTRLTVL.

CDR3 in DNA: TGTGCCTGGAGGACCCCGCGGGTAGACAACACTGAAGCTTTCTTT. Translation: CAWRTPRVDNTEAFF. The rearrangement joins TRBV30 to TRBJ1-1; D is ambiguous. The V end was cut by 3 bases, the J end by 2 bases, with 16 bases between. The length of the CDR3 is 15 residues. CDR1 and CDR2 (germline): GTSNPN, SVGIG (reference sequence).

About this clone: The sample carries other DNA sequences with the same CDR3. This chain uses TRBV5-1 with TRBJ1-2; 8 bases line up with TRBD1. Trimming cost V 5 bases and J 6 bases; bases outside gene matches: 3. Germline V lookup: CDR1 SGHRS, CDR2 YFSETQ. The CDR3 extends over 12 amino acids. Here the CDR3 DNA reads TGCGCCAGCAGTGGACAGGGCGATGGCTACACCTTC. Protein product: CASSGQGDGYTF. Variable domain in full (rest from reference TRBV5-1 and TRBJ1-2): KAGVTQTPRYLIKTRGQQVTLSCSPISGHRSVSWYQQTPGQGLQFLFEYFSETQRNKGNFPGRFSGRQFSNSRSEMNVSTLELGDSALYLCASSGQGDGYTFGSGTRLTVV.

The J gene is TRBJ2-3, the V gene TRBV5-1; TRBD1 is a possible D gene (5 bases). Germline V gene lookup returns CDR1 SGHRS and CDR2 YFSETQ. The V gene lost 6 bases and the J gene lost 0 bases, with 11 bases spanning the gap. The CDR3 spans 14 residues. This chain's CDR3 is CASTQGLSTDTQYF. The CDR3 DNA sequence: TGCGCCAGCACCCAGGGTCTTAGCACAGATACGCAGTATTTT.

This chain joins TRBV2 and TRBJ2-5; 12 bases are a match to TRBD2. The trim removed 3 bases at V and 4 bases at J, leaving 3 bases unmatched. Germline lookup yields CDR1 SNHLY and CDR2 FYNNEI. The CDR3 spans 15 residues. The CDR3: CASSETSGRIETQYF. DNA for the CDR3: TGTGCCAGCAGTGAGACTAGCGGGAGAATAGAGACCCAGTACTTC.

This chain links TRBV7-9 with TRBJ2-7; no reliable D call. CDR1 SEHNR and CDR2 FQNEAQ come from the germline V gene (reference sequence). The CDR3 sequence is 13 residues long. Between the trimmed V and J ends, which lost 7 bases and 0 bases, there was a span of 10 bases. Written as DNA, the CDR3 is TGTGCCAGCACTAGAGTGGTCTCCTACGAGCAGTACTTC. It translates to CASTRVVSYEQYF.

The V gene is TRBV27, the J gene TRBJ2-5, with 7 bases fitting TRBD2. The germline V gene has CDR1 MNHEY and CDR2 SMNVEV (reference sequence). CDR3 length: 17 amino acids. V trimming: 5 bases; J trimming: 11 bases; junction bases outside the gene matches: 23. This chain's CDR3 is CASSPVLGLAEGLRQYF. The CDR3 DNA reads as TGTGCCAGCAGTCCCGTATTGGGGCTAGCGGAGGGGCTACGGCAGTACTTC.

This clone was detected a few times. CDR3 protein: CASSSEVAGGPYNEQFF. CDR3 nucleotides: TGTGCCAGCAGCTCAGAGGTAGCGGGAGGGCCCTACAATGAGCAGTTCTTC. V and J are TRBV7-3 and TRBJ2-1; TRBD2 aligns across 11 bases. With V trimmed by 4 bases and J by 2 bases, 7 bases remained unmatched. Germline V gives CDR1 SGHTA, CDR2 FQGTGA. This CDR3 is 17 amino acids long.

The genes are TRBV7-6 and TRBJ2-5; TRBD2 matches 8 bases. Germline V CDR1 and CDR2: SGHVS, FNYEAQ. The CDR3 has 18 amino acids. V lost 2 bases and J lost 4; bases outside the gene matches: 15. CDR3 protein: CASSLYGGTSGVTETQYF. CDR3 nucleotides: TGTGCCAGCAGCTTATATGGGGGGACTAGTGGGGTGACAGAGACCCAGTACTTC.

With regard to this clone: Other DNA sequences in this sample translate to the same CDR3. The V and J genes are TRBV27 and TRBJ2-1; no clear D gene. The V end lost 5 bases, the J end lost 10 bases, and 15 bases lay between the germline ends. Germline V gene lookup returns CDR1 MNHEY and CDR2 SMNVEV (reference sequence). CDR3 length equals 13 residues. This CDR3 is CASSPAGYREQFF. CDR3 nucleotides: TGTGCCAGCAGTCCAGCCGGGTACCGGGAGCAGTTCTTC.

This clone has only a few counts. The chain joins TRBV27 to TRBJ2-1, with 8 bases fitting TRBD2. Trimming removed 6 bases from V and 3 bases from J; junction bases left unmatched: 1. Germline V gives CDR1 MNHEY, CDR2 SMNVEV (reference sequence). The CDR3 consists of 13 residues. The CDR3 nucleotides read TGTGCCAGCAGGGGACTAGTCTACAATGAGCAGTTCTTC. This encodes CASRGLVYNEQFF.

This sequence joins TRBV19 and TRBJ2-3; 9 nucleotides line up with TRBD2. Germline CDR1 reads LNHDA; CDR2 reads SQIVND (reference sequence). The CDR3 extends over 14 amino acids. The trim removed 10 bases at V and 5 bases at J, leaving 10 bases unmatched. CDR3 protein: CATLDLRGGDTQYF. CDR3 nucleotides: TGTGCCACTCTCGACTTGCGGGGGGGAGATACGCAGTATTTT.

This clone was counted a few times. The chain recombines TRBV6-1 with TRBJ2-1; D is unresolved. The CDR3 has 15 residues. The germline gives CDR1 MNHNS, CDR2 SASEGT. Trimming removed 1 base from V and 6 bases from J, with 13 bases in between. CDR3 loop: CASSEGASNGNEQFF. In DNA, the CDR3 is TGTGCCAGCAGTGAAGGAGCTAGTAATGGCAATGAGCAGTTCTTC.

The gene calls are TRBV30 and TRBJ2-3; D is possibly TRBD2 (6 bases). There are 17 residues in the CDR3. V was trimmed by 3 bases and J by 2 bases, leaving 21 bases between them. Per the germline V gene, CDR1 is GTSNPN and CDR2 is SVGIG (reference sequence). For the CDR3, the DNA is TGTGCCTGGAGCGCCTCCATGACCCGGGAGTCCACAGATACGCAGTATTTT. This sequence encodes CAWSASMTRESTDTQYF.

V usage is TRBV2 and J usage is TRBJ2-7; D may be TRBD2 (6 bases). The germline V and J ends were trimmed by 8 bases and 2 bases, with 19 bases remaining between them. The CDR3 consists of 15 residues. Germline V gene lookup returns CDR1 SNHLY and CDR2 FYNNEI. Here the CDR3 DNA reads TGTGCCAGCCTCCATCGGCGCGGGGCCACCTACGAGCAGTACTTC. Translated: CASLHRRGATYEQYF.

The table lists this clone with a few counts. This sequence joins TRBV5-6 and TRBJ2-7, with a tentative D call TRBD2 (6 bases). Trimming took 0 bases from V and 6 from J, leaving 19 bases between them. The CDR3 spans 16 residues. Germline V gene lookup returns CDR1 SGHDT and CDR2 YYEEEE. The CDR3 nucleotides read TGTGCCAGCAGCTTGGACGGAAGCGGGTCTTGGTCCGAGCAGTACTTC. The encoded protein is CASSLDGSGSWSEQYF.

In its sample, this clone was seen a few times. CDR3 loop: CASSLKGATSGNTIYF. The CDR3 region has the DNA TGTGCCAGCAGCTTAAAGGGGGCCACCTCTGGAAACACCATATATTTT. The chain has TRBV7-2 and TRBJ1-3, with 7 bases that match TRBD1. V shed 2 bases and J 0 bases; nucleotides not matched to a gene: 4. Germline CDR1 is SGHTA and CDR2 is FQGNSA. The length of the CDR3 is 16 residues.

This clone was seen more than once but under ten times. The V gene is TRBV19, the J gene TRBJ2-7, with D possibly matching TRBD2 (6 bases). V dropped 5 bases and J dropped 8 bases, with 19 bases sitting between them. Germline V gene data show CDR1 as LNHDA and CDR2 as SQIVND (reference sequence). This CDR3 has 14 amino acids. The CDR3 DNA is TGTGCCAGTAGTGCGGGACGGCCCAAGGCTAAGCAGTACTTC. It specifies CASSAGRPKAKQYF.

CDR3 in DNA: TGTGCCAGCAGCCTCGGGACAGTTAATGAAAAACTGTTTTTT. Translation: CASSLGTVNEKLFF. The chain recombines TRBV7-8 with TRBJ1-4; 7 nucleotides agree with TRBD1. Germline lookup yields CDR1 SGHVS and CDR2 FQNEAQ. The CDR3 is 14 amino acids. Unmatched junction bases numbered 4, after V lost 5 bases and J lost 4 bases.

The J gene is TRBJ2-7, the V gene TRBV5-6; 10 bases match TRBD2. Looked up from germline, CDR1 is SGHDT and CDR2 is YYEEEE. After removal of 4 bases from V and 3 bases from J, the junction contained 7 bases not matched to a gene. This CDR3 is 15 amino acids long. The chain's CDR3 is CASSPEREGIYEQYF. In nucleotides, the CDR3 is TGTGCCAGCAGCCCGGAGCGGGAGGGGATCTACGAGCAGTACTTC. Drawing the rest from reference TRBV5-6 and TRBJ2-7, the complete variable domain is DAGVTQSPTHLIKTRGQQVTLRCSPKSGHDTVSWYQQALGQGPQFIFQYYEEEERQRGNFPDRFSGHQFPNYSSELNVNALLLGDSALYLCASSPEREGIYEQYFGPGTRLTVT.

V usage is TRBV20-1 and J usage is TRBJ1-1; TRBD1 might be the D (5 bases). Trimming stripped 5 bases from V and 4 bases from J, with 8 bases between. This CDR3 has 11 residues. Germline V gene data show CDR1 as DFQATT and CDR2 as SNEGSKA (reference sequence). The CDR3 sequence is CSAPQVTEAFF. The CDR3 DNA reads TGCAGTGCTCCACAGGTCACTGAAGCTTTCTTT.

This clone showed up just once. This chain uses TRBV6-5 with TRBJ1-1; D ambiguous. V lost 2 bases and J 4 bases, leaving 8 bases between the germline ends. Germline-derived CDR1 and CDR2 are MNHEY and SVGAGI. The CDR3 is 13 residues long. The CDR3: CASSYRGVTEAFF. As DNA, the CDR3 is TGTGCCAGCAGTTACCGGGGTGTCACTGAAGCTTTCTTT.

The chain carries TRBV5-4 and TRBJ2-1, with D possibly matching TRBD2 (5 bases). This CDR3 has 12 residues. V lost 3 bases and J lost 8, with 9 bases in between. The germline V gene encodes CDR1 SGHNT and CDR2 YYREEE (reference sequence). The chain's CDR3 is CASSSGGYEQFF. CDR3 nucleotides: TGTGCCAGCAGCTCCGGAGGCTATGAGCAGTTCTTC.

V gene TRBV5-6 combines with J gene TRBJ2-1, with D perhaps TRBD1 (6 bases). Trimming stripped 9 bases from V and 3 bases from J, with 22 bases between. CDR1 is SGHDT, CDR2 YYEEEE, per germline. CDR3 length: 16 amino acids. This CDR3 is CATSREGGVFYNEQFF. The CDR3 coding sequence is TGTGCCACCTCTAGGGAAGGGGGAGTGTTCTACAATGAGCAGTTCTTC.

As regards this clone: The junction departs from germline at one end; a sequencing error may be responsible. The CDR3 is CSSSLDLASGYNEQFF. For the CDR3, the DNA is TGTTCCAGCAGCTTAGATTTGGCTAGCGGATACAATGAGCAGTTCTTC. The chain is built from TRBV7-9 and TRBJ2-1; 7 positions agree with TRBD2. CDR1 is SEHNR, CDR2 FQNEAQ, per germline (reference sequence). CDR3 length: 16 residues.

Here the CDR3 reads CASSSTGASGNTIYF. The CDR3, as DNA: TGTGCCAGCAGCTCGACAGGGGCCTCTGGAAACACCATATATTTT. The chain joins TRBV6-5 to TRBJ1-3; 8 nucleotides match TRBD1. CDR3 length: 15 residues. The germline V gene encodes CDR1 MNHEY and CDR2 SVGAGI. Trimming took 6 bases from V and 0 from J; bases not matched to a gene: 4.